The present entry profiles one T cell receptor (beta chain) with its context. This receptor's antigen is unknown. No quality values exist for individual bases; no much larger clone is one base distant. Library method: the immunoSEQ multiplex PCR assay. The paper's data handling went like this. To diagnose cytomegalovirus status from the catalog of TCR beta chain sequences, a statistical classification framework was built. Here the immuneACCESS table is served through TCRdb, limited to in-frame sequences with V and J called. Missing clones are a known gap in these copies; in checked studies unresolved V genes cover under half, and the rest lacks a known reason. V and J calls and clone size are copied from that table; D and trimming were computed from the DNA. Within this sample are fewer than 130,000 clones, with roughly nine tenths of them counted one time only. Under 2% of the sample rests with the top ten.

The donors were included in the validation cohort of over a hundred subjects, a group kept apart from the roughly 680-subject first cohort. These data come from a study of cytomegalovirus exposure and HLA in healthy donors (dated by TCRdb to about 2017). Study-level background: The roughly 700 repertoires of the first cohort and the approximately 110 validation repertoires were produced on the same platform, according to a later analysis. The study was designed to test whether signatures of past pathogen exposure could be identified by cataloging public T cell receptors. Besides the first cohort of roughly 660 subjects, a separate validation cohort made up of around 120 different subjects was used. To predict cytomegalovirus infection status, the study combined high-throughput TCR immunosequencing, statistical association of individual TCRs with disease status, and machine learning. The research as a whole found: Of the cluster scores, roughly 95% were above 0 in a later analysis, which found that TCRs clustered in the first cohort also tended to co-occur in the 90 to 150 validation repertoires. The study listed 170 or so TCR beta chains as associated with cytomegalovirus. Most TCR sequences were seen in very few donors, while some public TCRs were found in many individuals. In vitro tests confirmed that a few of the cytomegalovirus-associated TCR beta chains recognize cytomegalovirus antigens. The authors suggested that the approach could potentially be generalized to other disease states and immunological phenotypes. Cytomegalovirus status was reported to be diagnosed by the classifier with high specificity and sensitivity in both the original and validation cohorts. A later analysis had no HLA typing for the validation cohort, so co-occurrence there was scored across all 130 or so repertoires.

From its cysteine to its phenylalanine, the CDR3 spans 17 amino acids. Only the CDR3 DNA is retained, 51 bases long and in frame from the first base. From a lookup of the germline V gene, CDR1 and CDR2 are SGHTA and FQGNSA. After removal of 5 bases from V and 6 bases from J, the junction retains 17 bases not matched to a gene. The V and J segments used are TRBV7-2 and TRBJ2-7; 9 central bases correspond to TRBD1. Material: PBMCs. This sequence originates from a woman younger than 35 in good health and CMV-seronegative. The CDR3 protein sequence reads: CASSERSGTGLEVEQYF. The DNA is TGTGCCAGCAGCGAACGTTCCGGGACAGGGCTTGAAGTCGAGCAGTACTTC.